A single sample is the source of the 12 T cell receptor beta chains below, sequenced in a study of blood T cell repertoires in COVID-19. This table comes from immunoSEQ multiplex PCR, and its TCRdb copy is limited to in-frame clones, with some not included. The sample consists of hundreds of thousands of clones, 70% to 90% of them appearing once. Sequenced input: PBMCs or T cells enriched from blood (not recorded which). The receptors stem from a young woman with acute COVID-19.

The chain links TRBV10-3 to TRBJ2-3, with 9 bases lining up with TRBD2. The CDR3 spans 19 residues. Trimming took 2 bases from V and 2 from J; bases not matched to a gene: 14. CDR1 and CDR2 (germline): ENHRY, SYGVKD. This CDR3 is CAISEVWSAGGRNTDTQYF. The CDR3 DNA reads TGTGCCATCAGTGAGGTTTGGTCGGCGGGAGGGAGAAACACAGATACGCAGTATTTT.

This clone was counted a few times. This chain links TRBV5-4 with TRBJ2-2, with 8 bases identical to TRBD2. The CDR3 covers 15 residues. V lost 5 bases to trimming and J lost 3 bases; unmatched junction nucleotides: 6. Germline CDR1 reads SGHNT; CDR2 reads YYREEE (reference sequence). CDR3 nucleotide sequence: TGTGCCAGCAGGTTGACTAGCGCATACACCGGGGAGCTGTTTTTT. This translates into CASRLTSAYTGELFF. Full variable domain (rest looked up from reference TRBV5-4 and TRBJ2-2): ETGVTQSPTHLIKTRGQQVTLRCSSQSGHNTVSWYQQALGQGPQFIFQYYREEENGRGNFPPRFSGLQFPNYSSELNVNALELDDSALYLCASRLTSAYTGELFFGEGSRLTVL.

The V call is TRBV29-1, the J call TRBJ1-1, with D unclear. The CDR3 loop spans 12 amino acids. V lost 6 bases, J lost 5 bases, and 13 bases lay in between. The germline gives CDR1 SQVTM, CDR2 ANQGSEA. CDR3 amino acids: CSVLRRETEAFF. CDR3 DNA: TGCAGCGTCCTACGGAGGGAGACTGAAGCTTTCTTT.

The chain has TRBV27 and TRBJ2-1; TRBD2 aligns across 7 bases. The CDR3 covers 15 residues. V lost 5 bases and J lost 4; bases outside the gene matches: 8. Per the germline V gene, CDR1 is MNHEY and CDR2 is SMNVEV (reference sequence). The CDR3 protein is CASSGRGSGYNEQFF. CDR3 DNA sequence: TGTGCCAGCAGTGGGCGGGGTAGCGGGTACAATGAGCAGTTCTTC.

The chain employs TRBV11-2 and TRBJ1-6; D remains unclear. The V end was cut by 5 bases, the J end by 8 bases, with 13 bases between. From germline, CDR1 is SGHAT and CDR2 FQNNGV. The CDR3 covers 14 residues. The CDR3 DNA is TGTGCCAGCAGCCCAAATGTCCGCGATTCACCCCTCCACTTT. Encoded protein: CASSPNVRDSPLHF.

This clone was seen a single time. The chain carries TRBV19 and TRBJ2-1; 14 positions match TRBD2. This CDR3 spans 16 amino acids. Looked up from germline, CDR1 is LNHDA and CDR2 is SQIVND (reference sequence). J gave up 9 bases and V 1 base, and 5 bases lay outside the gene matches. The CDR3 is CASSIATSGGAGEQFF. In DNA form, the CDR3 reads TGTGCCAGTAGTATAGCGACTAGCGGGGGGGCCGGTGAGCAGTTCTTC.

The V gene is TRBV2, the J gene TRBJ2-1, with 7 bases matching TRBD2. There are 14 residues in the CDR3. V lost 6 bases and J lost 3; bases outside the gene matches: 5. In germline, CDR1 is SNHLY, CDR2 FYNNEI. The CDR3: CASRPGLSYNEQFF. CDR3 nucleotide sequence: TGTGCCAGCAGACCGGGACTAAGCTACAATGAGCAGTTCTTC.

Only a few counts were recorded for this clone. The chain has TRBV7-2 and TRBJ1-3, with D hard to call. V lost 7 bases to trimming and J lost 0 bases, with 13 bases between them. The CDR3 is made up of 15 amino acids. CDR1 SGHTA and CDR2 FQGNSA come from the germline V gene. CDR3 residues: CASNPIPGSGNTIYF. CDR3 DNA: TGTGCCAGCAACCCCATCCCCGGCTCTGGAAACACCATATATTTT. The full variable domain, its missing parts supplied by reference TRBV7-2 and TRBJ1-3, is GAGVSQSPSNKVTEKGKDVELRCDPISGHTALYWYRQSLGQGLEFLIYFQGNSAPDKSGLPSDRFSAERTGGSVSTLTIQRTQQEDSAVYLCASNPIPGSGNTIYFGEGSWLTVV.

The V call is TRBV28, the J call TRBJ2-1, with D perhaps TRBD1 (6 bases). The germline V gene encodes CDR1 MDHEN and CDR2 SYDVKM. This CDR3 region has 15 residues. V lost 2 bases to trimming and J lost 2 bases, with 10 bases between them. CDR3 region: CASSLTGTPYNEQFF. For the CDR3, the DNA is TGTGCCAGCAGTTTAACCGGGACACCCTACAATGAGCAGTTCTTC.

The V gene is TRBV3-1 (or the pseudogene TRBV3-2), the J gene TRBJ2-7; TRBD2 is a possible D gene (5 bases). The ends were cut back, 4 bases at V and 1 base at J, with 8 bases in the middle. The CDR3 length is 13 residues. Germline values: CDR1 LGHDT, CDR2 YNNKEL (reference sequence). This CDR3 is CASSRLASYEQYF. In nucleotides, the CDR3 is TGTGCCAGCAGCCGTCTAGCTTCCTACGAGCAGTACTTC.

The chain combines TRBV28 with TRBJ1-2; the match to TRBD1 covers 7 bases. J gave up 8 bases and V 5 bases, and 8 bases lay outside the gene matches. The CDR3 has 13 residues. Germline CDR1 MDHEN, CDR2 SYDVKM. This chain's CDR3 is CASSPDRERGYTF. The CDR3 nucleotides read TGTGCCAGCAGTCCAGACAGGGAGAGAGGCTACACCTTC.

The chain employs TRBV28 and TRBJ2-7; D is possibly TRBD2 (6 bases). Germline CDR1 MDHEN, CDR2 SYDVKM. Between the trimmed V and J ends, which lost 4 bases and 5 bases, there was a span of 6 bases. There are 11 residues in the CDR3. CDR3 residues: CASSWGDEQYF. The CDR3 coding sequence is TGTGCCAGCAGTTGGGGGGACGAGCAGTACTTC.